This TCR beta chain is drawn from a study of long-term antiretroviral therapy in people with HIV. The CDR3 loop spans 16 amino acids. Germline assignment: CDR1 MNHNS and CDR2 SASEGT. V shed 2 bases and J shed 2 bases, with 13 bases lying between them. There were no participants with HIV treated outside the United States. A v3.0 immunoSEQ assay was performed at survey level. Here immunoSEQ multiplex PCR was the method, and the copy in TCRdb shows in-frame clones only, minus some. Here the sample spans about 22,000 clones, 70% to 90% being singletons. This specimen consisted of unsorted PBMCs, obtained 1.3 years after starting antiretroviral therapy. The rearrangement links TRBV6-1 to TRBJ1-3; D is unresolved. This receptor was identified in a man between 60 and 75 years old with HIV. CDR3 sequence reads: CASSERLAPTGNTIYF. For the CDR3, the DNA is TGTGCCAGCAGTGAACGGCTTGCTCCCACTGGAAACACCATATATTTT.